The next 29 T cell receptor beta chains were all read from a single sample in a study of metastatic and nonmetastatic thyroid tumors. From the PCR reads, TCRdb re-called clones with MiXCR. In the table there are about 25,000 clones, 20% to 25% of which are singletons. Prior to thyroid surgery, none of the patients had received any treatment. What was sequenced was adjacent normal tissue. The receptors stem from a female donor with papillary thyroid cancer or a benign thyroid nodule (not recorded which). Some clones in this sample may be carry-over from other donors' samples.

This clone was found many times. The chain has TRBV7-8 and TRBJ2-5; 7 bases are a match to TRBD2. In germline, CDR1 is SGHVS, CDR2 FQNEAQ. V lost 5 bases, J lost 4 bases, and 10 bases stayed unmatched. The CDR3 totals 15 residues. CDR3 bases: TGTGCCAGCAGCCCTGCCGGGGGGAAAGGAGAGACCCAGTACTTC. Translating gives CASSPAGGKGETQYF.

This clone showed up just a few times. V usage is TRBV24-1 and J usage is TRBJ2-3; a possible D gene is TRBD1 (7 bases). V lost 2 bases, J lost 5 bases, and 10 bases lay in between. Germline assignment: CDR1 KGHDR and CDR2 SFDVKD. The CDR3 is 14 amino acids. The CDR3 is CATSDSQGGDTQYF. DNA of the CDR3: TGTGCCACCAGTGATTCTCAGGGGGGAGATACGCAGTATTTT.

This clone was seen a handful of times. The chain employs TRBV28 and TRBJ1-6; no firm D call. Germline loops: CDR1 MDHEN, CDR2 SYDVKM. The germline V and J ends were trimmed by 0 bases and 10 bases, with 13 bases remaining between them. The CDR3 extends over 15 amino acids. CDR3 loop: CASSLWGSAGSPLHF. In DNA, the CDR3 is TGTGCCAGCAGTTTATGGGGATCGGCAGGATCACCCCTCCACTTT.

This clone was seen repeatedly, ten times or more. Here the CDR3 DNA reads TGCAGTGCTAGAGATGGGGCGGGAGATCGGGATACGCAGTATTTT. It encodes CSARDGAGDRDTQYF. The chain has TRBV20-1 and TRBJ2-3; 7 bases line up with TRBD2. CDR1 is DFQATT and CDR2 is SNEGSKA in the germline V gene (reference sequence). This CDR3 spans 15 amino acids. J lost 6 bases, V lost 0 bases, and 9 bases had no gene match.

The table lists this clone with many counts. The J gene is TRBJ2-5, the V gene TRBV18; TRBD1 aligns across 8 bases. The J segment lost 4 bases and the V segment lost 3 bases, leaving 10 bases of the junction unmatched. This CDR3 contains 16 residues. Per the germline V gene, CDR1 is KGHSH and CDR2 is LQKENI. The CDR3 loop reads CASSPGTGEPSETQYF. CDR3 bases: TGTGCCAGCTCACCGGGGACAGGAGAACCATCAGAGACCCAGTACTTC. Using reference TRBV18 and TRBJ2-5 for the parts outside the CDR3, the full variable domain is NAGVMQNPRHLVRRRGQEARLRCSPMKGHSHVYWYRQLPEEGLKFMVYLQKENIIDESGMPKERFSAEFPKEGPSILRIQQVVRGDSAAYFCASSPGTGEPSETQYFGPGTRLLVL.

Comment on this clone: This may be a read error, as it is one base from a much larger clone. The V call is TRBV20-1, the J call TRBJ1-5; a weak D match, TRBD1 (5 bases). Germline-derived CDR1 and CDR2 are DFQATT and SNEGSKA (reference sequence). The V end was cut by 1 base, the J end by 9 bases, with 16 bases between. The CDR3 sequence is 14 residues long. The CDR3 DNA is TGCAGTGCTAGAGTGGGGGTAAGGGATCGGCCCCAGCATTTT. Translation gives CSARVGVRDRPQHF.

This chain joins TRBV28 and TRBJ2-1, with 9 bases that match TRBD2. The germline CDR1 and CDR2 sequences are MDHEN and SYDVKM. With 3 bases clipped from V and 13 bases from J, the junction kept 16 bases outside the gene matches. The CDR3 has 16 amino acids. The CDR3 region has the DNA TGTGCCAGCAGTTTTTACAGCGGGAGGTCCCTAGATTATCAGTTCTTC. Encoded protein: CASSFYSGRSLDYQFF.

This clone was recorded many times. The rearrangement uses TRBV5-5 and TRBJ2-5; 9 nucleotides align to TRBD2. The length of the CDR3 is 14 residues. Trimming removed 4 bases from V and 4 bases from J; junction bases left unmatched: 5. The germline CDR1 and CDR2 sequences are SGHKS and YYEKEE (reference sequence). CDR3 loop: CASSPLAGLETQYF. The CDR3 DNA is TGTGCCAGCAGCCCACTAGCGGGTCTAGAGACCCAGTACTTC.

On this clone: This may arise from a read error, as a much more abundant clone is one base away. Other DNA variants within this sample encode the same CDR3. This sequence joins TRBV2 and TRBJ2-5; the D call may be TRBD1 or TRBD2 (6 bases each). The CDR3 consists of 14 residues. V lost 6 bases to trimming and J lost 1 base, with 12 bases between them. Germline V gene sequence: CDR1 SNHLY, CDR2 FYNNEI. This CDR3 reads CASRKGGPQETQYF. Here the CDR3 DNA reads TGTGCCAGCAGAAAGGGGGGTCCCCAAGAGACCCAGTACTTC.

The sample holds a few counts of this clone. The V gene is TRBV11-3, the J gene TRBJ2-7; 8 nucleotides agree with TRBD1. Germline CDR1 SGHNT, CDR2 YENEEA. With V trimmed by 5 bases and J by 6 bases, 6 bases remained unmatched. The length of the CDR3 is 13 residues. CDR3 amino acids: CASSPGTGGEQYF. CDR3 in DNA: TGTGCCAGCAGCCCGGGGACAGGAGGCGAGCAGTACTTC.

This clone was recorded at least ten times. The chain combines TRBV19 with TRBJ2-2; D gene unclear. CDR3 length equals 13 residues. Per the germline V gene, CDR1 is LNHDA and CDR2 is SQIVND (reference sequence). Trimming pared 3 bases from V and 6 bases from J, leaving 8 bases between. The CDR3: CASSINRAGELFF. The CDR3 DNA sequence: TGTGCCAGTAGTATTAACAGAGCCGGGGAGCTGTTTTTT.

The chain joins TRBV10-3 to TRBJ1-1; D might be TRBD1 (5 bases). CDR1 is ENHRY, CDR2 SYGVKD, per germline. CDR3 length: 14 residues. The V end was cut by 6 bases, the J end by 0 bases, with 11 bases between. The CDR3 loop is CAISAGFMNTEAFF. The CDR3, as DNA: TGTGCCATCAGCGCAGGGTTCATGAACACTGAAGCTTTCTTT.

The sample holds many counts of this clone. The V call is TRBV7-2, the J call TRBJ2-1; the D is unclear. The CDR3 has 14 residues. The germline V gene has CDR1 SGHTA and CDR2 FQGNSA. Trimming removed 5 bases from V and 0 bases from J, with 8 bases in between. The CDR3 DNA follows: TGTGCCAGCAGCCTAAGGAGCTCCTACAATGAGCAGTTCTTC. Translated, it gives CASSLRSSYNEQFF. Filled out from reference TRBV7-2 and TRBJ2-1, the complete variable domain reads GAGVSQSPSNKVTEKGKDVELRCDPISGHTALYWYRQSLGQGLEFLIYFQGNSAPDKSGLPSDRFSAERTGGSVSTLTIQRTQQEDSAVYLCASSLRSSYNEQFFGPGTRLTVL.

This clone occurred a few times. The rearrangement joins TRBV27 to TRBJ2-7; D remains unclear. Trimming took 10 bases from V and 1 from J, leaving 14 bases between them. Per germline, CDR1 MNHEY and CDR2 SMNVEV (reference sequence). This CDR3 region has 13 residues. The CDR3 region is CATGNLGSYEQYF. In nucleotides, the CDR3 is TGTGCCACTGGAAATCTGGGATCCTACGAGCAGTACTTC.

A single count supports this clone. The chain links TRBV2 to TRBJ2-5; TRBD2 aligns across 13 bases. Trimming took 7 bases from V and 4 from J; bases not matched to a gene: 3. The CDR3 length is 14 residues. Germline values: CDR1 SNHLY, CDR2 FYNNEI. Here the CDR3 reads CASKRTSGGETQYF. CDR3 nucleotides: TGTGCCAGCAAAAGGACTAGCGGGGGAGAGACCCAGTACTTC.

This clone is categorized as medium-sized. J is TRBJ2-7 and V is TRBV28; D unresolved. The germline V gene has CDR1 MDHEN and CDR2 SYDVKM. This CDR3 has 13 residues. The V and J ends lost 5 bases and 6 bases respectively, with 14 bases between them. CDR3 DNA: TGTGCCAGCAGTCCCATCGGACGTAGCGAGCAGTACTTC. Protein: CASSPIGRSEQYF.

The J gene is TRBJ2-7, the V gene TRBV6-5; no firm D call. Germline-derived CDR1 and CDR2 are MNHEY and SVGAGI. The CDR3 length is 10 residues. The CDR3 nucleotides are TGTGCCAGCGGAAACTTTTTCATTTTCGTC. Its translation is CASGNFFIFV.

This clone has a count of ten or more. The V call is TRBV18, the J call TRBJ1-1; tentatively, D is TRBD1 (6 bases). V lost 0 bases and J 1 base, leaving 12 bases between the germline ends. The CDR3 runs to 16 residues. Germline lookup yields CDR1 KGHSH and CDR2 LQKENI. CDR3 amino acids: CASSPPSQGSNTEAFF. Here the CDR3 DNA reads TGTGCCAGCTCACCACCGTCGCAGGGGTCGAACACTGAAGCTTTCTTT.

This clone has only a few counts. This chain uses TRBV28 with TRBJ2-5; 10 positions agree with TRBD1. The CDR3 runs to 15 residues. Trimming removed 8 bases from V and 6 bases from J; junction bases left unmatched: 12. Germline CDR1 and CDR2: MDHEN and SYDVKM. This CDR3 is CASAPGQGPVQTQYF. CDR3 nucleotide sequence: TGTGCCAGCGCCCCGGGACAGGGGCCCGTCCAGACCCAGTACTTC.

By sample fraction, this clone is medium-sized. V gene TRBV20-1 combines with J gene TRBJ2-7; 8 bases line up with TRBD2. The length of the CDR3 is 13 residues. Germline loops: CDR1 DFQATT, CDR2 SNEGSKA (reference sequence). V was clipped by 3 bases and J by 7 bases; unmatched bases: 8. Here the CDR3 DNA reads TGCAGTGCTAGCGGGAGGGCCTTATATGAGCAGTACTTC. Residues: CSASGRALYEQYF.

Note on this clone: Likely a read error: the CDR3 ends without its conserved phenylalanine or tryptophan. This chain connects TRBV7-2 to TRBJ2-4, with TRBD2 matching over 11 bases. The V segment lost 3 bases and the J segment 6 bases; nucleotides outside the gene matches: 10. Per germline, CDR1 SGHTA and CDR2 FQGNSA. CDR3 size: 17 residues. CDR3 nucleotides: TGTGCCAGCAGCTTGACTAGCGGGGCACCAGGGGTAAACATTCAGTACTCC. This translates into CASSLTSGAPGVNIQYS.

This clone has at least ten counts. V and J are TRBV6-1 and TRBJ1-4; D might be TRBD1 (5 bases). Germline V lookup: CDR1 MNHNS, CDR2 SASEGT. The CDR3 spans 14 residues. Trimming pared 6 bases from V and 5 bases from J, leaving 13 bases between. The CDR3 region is CASRPGGTNEKLFF. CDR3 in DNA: TGTGCCAGCAGACCGGGCGGGACCAATGAAAAACTGTTTTTT.

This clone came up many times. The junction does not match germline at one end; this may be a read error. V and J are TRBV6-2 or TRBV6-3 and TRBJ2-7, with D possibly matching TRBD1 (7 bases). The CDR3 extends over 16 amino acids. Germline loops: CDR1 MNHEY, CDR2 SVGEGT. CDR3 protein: CASTYAGTGTAYEQYF. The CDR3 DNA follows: TGTGCCAGCACTTACGCGGGGACCGGGACAGCCTACGAGCAGTACTTC.

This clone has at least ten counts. This CDR3 reads CASSPRTGMNTEAFF. The CDR3 nucleotides are TGTGCCAGCTCACCACGGACAGGTATGAACACTGAAGCTTTCTTT. This chain joins TRBV18 and TRBJ1-1, with 7 nucleotides matching TRBD1. CDR1 is KGHSH and CDR2 is LQKENI in the germline V gene. The CDR3 runs to 15 residues. Germline trimming cut 1 base from V and 0 bases from J; bases unmatched to any gene: 2.

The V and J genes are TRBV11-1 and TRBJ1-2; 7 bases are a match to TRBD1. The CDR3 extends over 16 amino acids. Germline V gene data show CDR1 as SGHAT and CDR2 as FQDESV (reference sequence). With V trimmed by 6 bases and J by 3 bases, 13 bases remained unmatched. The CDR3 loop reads CASRASVAGQHYGYTF. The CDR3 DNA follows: TGTGCCAGCAGAGCCTCAGTGGCGGGACAGCACTATGGCTACACCTTC.

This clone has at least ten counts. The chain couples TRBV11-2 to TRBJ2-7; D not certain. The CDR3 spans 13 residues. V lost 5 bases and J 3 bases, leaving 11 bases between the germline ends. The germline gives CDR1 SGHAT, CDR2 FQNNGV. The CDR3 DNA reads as TGTGCCAGCAGCCCGAGTCGACTCTACGAGCAGTACTTC. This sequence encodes CASSPSRLYEQYF.

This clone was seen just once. CDR3 sequence reads: CSSFGGVGSPLHF. The CDR3 DNA follows: TGCAGTTCATTCGGGGGAGTGGGCTCACCCCTCCACTTT. The J gene is TRBJ1-6, the V gene TRBV20-1, with D possibly TRBD1 on 5 matching bases. The CDR3 is made up of 13 amino acids. V was cut by 8 bases and J by 10 bases, with 18 bases left in between. Germline V CDR1 and CDR2: DFQATT, SNEGSKA (reference sequence).

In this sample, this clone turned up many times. The CDR3 DNA reads TGTGCCAGCAGCCTCCGACTCGTCCGACAGGGACCACACTTAGATACGCAGTATTTT. Translation gives CASSLRLVRQGPHLDTQYF. The chain employs TRBV7-3 and TRBJ2-3; 7 nucleotides line up with TRBD1. Germline lookup yields CDR1 SGHTA and CDR2 FQGTGA. The CDR3 covers 19 residues. The trim removed 5 bases at V and 5 bases at J, leaving 22 bases unmatched.

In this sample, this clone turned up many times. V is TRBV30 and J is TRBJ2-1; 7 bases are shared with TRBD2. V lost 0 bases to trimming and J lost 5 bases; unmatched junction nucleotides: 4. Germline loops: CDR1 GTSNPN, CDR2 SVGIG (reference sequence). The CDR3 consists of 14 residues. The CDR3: CAWSVGLGHNEQFF. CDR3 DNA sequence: TGTGCCTGGAGTGTAGGACTAGGTCACAATGAGCAGTTCTTC.